This is a list of T cell receptor beta chains from one sample in a study of blood T cell repertoires in COVID-19. TCRdb's copy holds only in-frame clones and misses some; the assay was immunoSEQ multiplex PCR. The top ten hold about 1.7% of the sample, which has about 400,000 clones, 89% seen once. What was sequenced was PBMCs or T cells enriched from blood (not recorded which). The receptors here all came from a woman aged 25-40 years who had recovered from COVID-19. Both conserved end residues are part of each CDR3. The order of the fields is V gene, CDR3 protein.

>TRBV28
CASSTTGAFSGNTIYF
>TRBV20-1
CSASSSSGRAKNIQYF
>TRBV5-4
CASSIQTGGFHEQYF
>TRBV30
CAWSKGGGNQPQHF
>TRBV7-9
CASSFGLREQYF
>TRBV9
CASSVDPEGILGRYTEAFF
>TRBV4-1
CASSQDGGGLETQYF
>TRBV3-1/TRBV3-2
CASSQTPGGSTEAFF
>TRBV5-1
CASSLASGSPNEQYF
>TRBV10-1
CASSESVAKNIQYF
>TRBV19
CASSIAAGTEAFF
>TRBV7-9
CASSLSTPTNTGELFF
>TRBV15
CATSKGQDNYGYTF
>TRBV10-3
CAISKNIEGGNQPQHF
>TRBV6-5
CASSLTGGGGYTF
>TRBV12-5
CASGFRQPQHF
>TRBV2
CASSNRTSSLLNEQFF
>TRBV6-5
CASSWTGRGSYEQYF
>TRBV7-6
CASSPAGVVGEKLFF
>TRBV27
CASSLSGIYNEQFF
>TRBV7-5
CARSLASSNQPQHF
>TRBV3-1/TRBV3-2
CASSHQGKIYGYTF
>TRBV28
CASSIEGAGNQPQHF
>TRBV10-3
CAISLLAGGQNEQFF
>TRBV7-6
CASSLGPYVYEQYF
>TRBV24-1
CATSDRENTEAFF
>TRBV4-1
CASSQAWTGGINEQFF
>TRBV27
CASSLTSGRGENEQFF
>TRBV7-9
CASSPGQVSGNTIYF
>TRBV7-2
CASSLAPQKRGNRGYTF
>TRBV6-2/TRBV6-3
CASSYPSSGRPESYNEQFF
>TRBV10-3
CAISEATGSDNQPQHF